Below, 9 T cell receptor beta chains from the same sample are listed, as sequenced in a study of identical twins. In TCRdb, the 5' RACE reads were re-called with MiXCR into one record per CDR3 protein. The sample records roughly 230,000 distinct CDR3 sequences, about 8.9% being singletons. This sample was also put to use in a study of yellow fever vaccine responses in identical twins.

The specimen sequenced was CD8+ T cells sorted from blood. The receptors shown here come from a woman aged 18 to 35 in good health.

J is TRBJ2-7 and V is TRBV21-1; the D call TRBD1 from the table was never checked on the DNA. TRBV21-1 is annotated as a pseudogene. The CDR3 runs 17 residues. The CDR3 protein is CASSKDKRTGGTYEQYF. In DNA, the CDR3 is TGTGCCAGCAGCAAAGATAAGCGGACAGGAGGGACCTACGAGCAGTACTTC.

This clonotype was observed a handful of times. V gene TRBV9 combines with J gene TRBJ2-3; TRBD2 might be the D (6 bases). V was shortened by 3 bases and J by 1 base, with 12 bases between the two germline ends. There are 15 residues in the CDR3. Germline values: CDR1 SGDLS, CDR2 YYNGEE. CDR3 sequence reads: CASSAVGGGTDTQYF. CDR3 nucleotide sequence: TGTGCCAGCAGCGCCGTGGGCGGGGGCACAGATACGCAGTATTTT.

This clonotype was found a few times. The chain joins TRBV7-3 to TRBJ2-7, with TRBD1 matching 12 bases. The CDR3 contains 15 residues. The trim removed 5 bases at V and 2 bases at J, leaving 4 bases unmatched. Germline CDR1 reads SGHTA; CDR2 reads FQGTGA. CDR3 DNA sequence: TGTGCCAGCAGCCCTGGGACAGGGGGCGCCTACGAGCAGTACTTC. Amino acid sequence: CASSPGTGGAYEQYF. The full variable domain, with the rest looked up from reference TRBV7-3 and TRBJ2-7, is GAGVSQTPSNKVTEKGKYVELRCDPISGHTALYWYRQSLGQGPEFLIYFQGTGAADDSGLPNDRFFAVRPEGSVSTLKIQRTERGDSAVYLCASSPGTGGAYEQYFGPGTRLTVT.

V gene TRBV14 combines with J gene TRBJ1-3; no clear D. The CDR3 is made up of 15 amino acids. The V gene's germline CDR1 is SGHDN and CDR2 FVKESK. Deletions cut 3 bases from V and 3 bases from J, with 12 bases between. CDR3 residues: CASSQVSGVGNTIYF. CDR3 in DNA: TGTGCCAGCAGCCAGGTATCCGGAGTTGGAAACACCATATATTTT.

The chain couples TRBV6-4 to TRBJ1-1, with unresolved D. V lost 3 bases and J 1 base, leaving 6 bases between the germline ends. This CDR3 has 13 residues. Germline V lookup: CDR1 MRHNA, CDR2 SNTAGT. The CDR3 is CASSDTGNTEAFF. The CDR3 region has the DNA TGTGCCAGCAGTGATACGGGGAACACTGAAGCTTTCTTT.

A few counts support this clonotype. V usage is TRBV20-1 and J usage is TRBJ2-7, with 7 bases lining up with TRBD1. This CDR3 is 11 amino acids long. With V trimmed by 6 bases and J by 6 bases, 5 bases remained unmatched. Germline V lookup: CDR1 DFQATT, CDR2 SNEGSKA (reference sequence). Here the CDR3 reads CSAATGAEQYF. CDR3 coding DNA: TGCAGTGCAGCCACAGGGGCCGAGCAGTACTTC.

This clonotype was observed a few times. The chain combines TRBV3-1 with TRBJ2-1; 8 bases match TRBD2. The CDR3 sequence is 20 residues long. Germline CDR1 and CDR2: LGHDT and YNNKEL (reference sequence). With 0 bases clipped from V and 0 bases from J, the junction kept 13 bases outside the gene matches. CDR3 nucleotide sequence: TGTGCCAGCAGCCAAGATTCCCCAGCGGGGGACTTGAGCTCCTACAATGAGCAGTTCTTC. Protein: CASSQDSPAGDLSSYNEQFF.

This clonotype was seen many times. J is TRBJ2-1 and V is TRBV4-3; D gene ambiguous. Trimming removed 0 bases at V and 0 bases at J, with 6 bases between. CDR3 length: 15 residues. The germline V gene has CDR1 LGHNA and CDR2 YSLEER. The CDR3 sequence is CASSQEASSYNEQFF. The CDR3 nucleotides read TGCGCCAGCAGCCAAGAAGCTAGCTCCTACAATGAGCAGTTCTTC.

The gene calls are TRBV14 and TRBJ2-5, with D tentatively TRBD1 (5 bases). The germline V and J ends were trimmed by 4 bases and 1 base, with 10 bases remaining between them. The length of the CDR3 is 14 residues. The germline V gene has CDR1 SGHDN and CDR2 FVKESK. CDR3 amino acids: CASSPTETQETQYF. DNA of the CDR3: TGTGCCAGCAGCCCGACAGAAACCCAAGAGACCCAGTACTTC.